The clone carrying this T cell receptor (beta chain) appeared many times. Its antigen is still unknown. The data stem from a study of breast tumors, draining lymph nodes, adjacent tissues. Study results and caveats: Tumor TCR diversity was below lymph nodes but above nontumor tissue.

This CDR3 region has 15 residues. Germline loops: CDR1 SGDLS, CDR2 YYNGEE. Trimming cost V 4 bases and J 6 bases; bases outside gene matches: 12. TCRdb fed the multiplex PCR reads into MiXCR, producing one record per CDR3 protein. Among tens of thousands of distinct CDR3 sequences, roughly 28% were seen once, and the ten largest hold about 8%. Axillary draining lymph nodes of breast cancer patients supplied the node samples. The chain employs TRBV9 and TRBJ2-7, with 8 bases aligning to TRBD1. The sequence derives from a female donor with breast cancer. Some clones in this sample may be carry-over from other donors' samples. Sequenced: axillary lymph node tissue. The CDR3 loop is CASSSVGQGSVEQYF. In DNA, the CDR3 is TGTGCCAGCAGCAGCGTAGGACAGGGCTCAGTCGAGCAGTACTTC.